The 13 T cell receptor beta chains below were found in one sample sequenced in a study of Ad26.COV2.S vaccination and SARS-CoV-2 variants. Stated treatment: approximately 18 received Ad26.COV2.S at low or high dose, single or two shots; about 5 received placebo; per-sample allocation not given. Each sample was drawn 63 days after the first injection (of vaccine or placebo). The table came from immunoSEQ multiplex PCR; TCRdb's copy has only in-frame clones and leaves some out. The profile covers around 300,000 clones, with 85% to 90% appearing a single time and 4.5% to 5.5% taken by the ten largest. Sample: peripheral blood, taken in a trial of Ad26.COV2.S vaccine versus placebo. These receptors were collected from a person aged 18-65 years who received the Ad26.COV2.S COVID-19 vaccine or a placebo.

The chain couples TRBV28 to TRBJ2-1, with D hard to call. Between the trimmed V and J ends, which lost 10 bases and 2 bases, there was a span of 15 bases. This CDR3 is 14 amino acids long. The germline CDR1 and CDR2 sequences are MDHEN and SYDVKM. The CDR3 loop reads CATSGRRAYNEQFF. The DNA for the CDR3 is TGTGCCACCTCCGGCCGGAGAGCCTACAATGAGCAGTTCTTC.

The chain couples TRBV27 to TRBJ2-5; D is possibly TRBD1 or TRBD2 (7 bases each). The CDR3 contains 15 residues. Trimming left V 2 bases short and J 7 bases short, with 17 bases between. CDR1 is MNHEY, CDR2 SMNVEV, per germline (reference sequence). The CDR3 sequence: CASSLGGGGGRTQYF. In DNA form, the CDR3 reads TGTGCCAGCAGTTTAGGGGGAGGGGGCGGGCGGACCCAGTACTTC.

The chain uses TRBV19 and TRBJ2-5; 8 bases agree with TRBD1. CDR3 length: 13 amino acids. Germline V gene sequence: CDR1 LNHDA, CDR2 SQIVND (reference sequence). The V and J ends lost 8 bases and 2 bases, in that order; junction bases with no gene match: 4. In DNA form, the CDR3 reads TGTGCCAGTCACGGACAGGGACAAGAGACCCAGTACTTC. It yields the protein CASHGQGQETQYF.

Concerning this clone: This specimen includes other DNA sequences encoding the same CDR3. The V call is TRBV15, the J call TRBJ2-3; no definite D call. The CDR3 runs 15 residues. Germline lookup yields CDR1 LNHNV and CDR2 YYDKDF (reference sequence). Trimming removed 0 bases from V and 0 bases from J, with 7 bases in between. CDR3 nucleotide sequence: TGTGCCACCAGCAGAGATCCGGCTAGCACAGATACGCAGTATTTT. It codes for CATSRDPASTDTQYF.

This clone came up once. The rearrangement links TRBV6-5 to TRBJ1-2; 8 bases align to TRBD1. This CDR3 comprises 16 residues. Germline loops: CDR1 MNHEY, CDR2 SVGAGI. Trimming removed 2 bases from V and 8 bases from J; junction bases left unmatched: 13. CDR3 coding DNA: TGTGCCAGCAGTTACGAAGGACAGGGCCGAGCGGCGGGCTACACCTTC. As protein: CASSYEGQGRAAGYTF.

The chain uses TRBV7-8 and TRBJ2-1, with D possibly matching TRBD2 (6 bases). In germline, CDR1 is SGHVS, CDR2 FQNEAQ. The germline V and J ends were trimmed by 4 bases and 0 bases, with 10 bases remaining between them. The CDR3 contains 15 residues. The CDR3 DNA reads TGTGCCAGCAGCTCGGGAGATTACTCCTACAATGAGCAGTTCTTC. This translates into CASSSGDYSYNEQFF.

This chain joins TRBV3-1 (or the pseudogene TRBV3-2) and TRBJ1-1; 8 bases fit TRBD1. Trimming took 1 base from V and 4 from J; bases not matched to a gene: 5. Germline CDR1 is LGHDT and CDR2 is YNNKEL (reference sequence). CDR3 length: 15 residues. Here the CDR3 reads CASSQVLGQGTEAFF. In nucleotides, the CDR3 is TGTGCCAGCAGCCAAGTACTAGGACAGGGCACTGAAGCTTTCTTT.

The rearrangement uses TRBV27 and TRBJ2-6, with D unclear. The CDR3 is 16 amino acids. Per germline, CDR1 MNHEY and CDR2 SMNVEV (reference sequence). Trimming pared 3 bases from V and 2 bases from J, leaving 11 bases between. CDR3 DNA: TGTGCCAGCAGTTTGACCGGTTCCCCTGGGGCCAACGTCCTGACTTTC. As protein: CASSLTGSPGANVLTF.

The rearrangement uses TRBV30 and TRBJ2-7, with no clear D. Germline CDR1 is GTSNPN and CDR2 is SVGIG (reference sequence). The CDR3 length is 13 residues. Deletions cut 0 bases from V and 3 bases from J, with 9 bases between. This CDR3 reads CAWSVPLSYEQYV. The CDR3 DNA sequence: TGTGCCTGGAGTGTACCCCTTAGCTACGAGCAGTACGTC.

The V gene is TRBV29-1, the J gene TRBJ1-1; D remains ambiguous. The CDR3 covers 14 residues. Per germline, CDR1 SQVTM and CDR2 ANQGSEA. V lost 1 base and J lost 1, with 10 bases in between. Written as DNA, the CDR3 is TGCAGCGTTGAAGTGGGTCGGACGAACACTGAAGCTTTCTTT. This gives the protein CSVEVGRTNTEAFF.

Here the CDR3 reads CASRPLAGAYNEQFF. In DNA form, the CDR3 reads TGTGCCAGCAGACCCCTAGCGGGAGCGTACAATGAGCAGTTCTTC. The chain is built from TRBV6-5 and TRBJ2-1; 10 bases are shared with TRBD2. The V gene end was trimmed by 6 bases and the J gene end by 4 bases; junction bases not matched to a gene: 6. The CDR3 contains 15 residues. The germline gives CDR1 MNHEY, CDR2 SVGAGI.

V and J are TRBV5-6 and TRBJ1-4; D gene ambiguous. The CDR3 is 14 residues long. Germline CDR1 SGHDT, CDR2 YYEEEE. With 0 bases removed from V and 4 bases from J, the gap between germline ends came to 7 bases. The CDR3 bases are TGTGCCAGCAGCTTGGGGCAGAATAATGAAAAACTGTTTTTT. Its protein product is CASSLGQNNEKLFF.

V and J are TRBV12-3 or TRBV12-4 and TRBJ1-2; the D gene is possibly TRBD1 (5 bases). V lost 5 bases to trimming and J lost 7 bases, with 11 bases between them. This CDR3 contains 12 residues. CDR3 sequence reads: CASSAPGLGYTF. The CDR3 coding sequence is TGTGCCAGCAGTGCCCCGGGACTTGGCTACACCTTC.